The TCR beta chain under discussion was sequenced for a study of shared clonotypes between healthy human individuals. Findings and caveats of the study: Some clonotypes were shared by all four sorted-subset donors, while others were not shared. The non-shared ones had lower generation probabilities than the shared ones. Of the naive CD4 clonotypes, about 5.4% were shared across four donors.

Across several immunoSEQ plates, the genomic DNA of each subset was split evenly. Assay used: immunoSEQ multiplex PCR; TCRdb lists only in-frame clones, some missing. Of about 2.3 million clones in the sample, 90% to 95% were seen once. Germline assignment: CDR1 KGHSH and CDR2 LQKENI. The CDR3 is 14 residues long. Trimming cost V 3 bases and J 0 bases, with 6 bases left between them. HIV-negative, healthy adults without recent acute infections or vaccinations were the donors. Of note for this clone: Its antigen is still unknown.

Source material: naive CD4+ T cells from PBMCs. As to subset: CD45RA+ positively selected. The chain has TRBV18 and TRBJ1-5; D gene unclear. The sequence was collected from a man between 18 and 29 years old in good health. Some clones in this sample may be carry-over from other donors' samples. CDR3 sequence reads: CASSPANSNQPQHF. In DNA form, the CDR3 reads TGTGCCAGCTCACCTGCGAATAGCAATCAGCCCCAGCATTTT.